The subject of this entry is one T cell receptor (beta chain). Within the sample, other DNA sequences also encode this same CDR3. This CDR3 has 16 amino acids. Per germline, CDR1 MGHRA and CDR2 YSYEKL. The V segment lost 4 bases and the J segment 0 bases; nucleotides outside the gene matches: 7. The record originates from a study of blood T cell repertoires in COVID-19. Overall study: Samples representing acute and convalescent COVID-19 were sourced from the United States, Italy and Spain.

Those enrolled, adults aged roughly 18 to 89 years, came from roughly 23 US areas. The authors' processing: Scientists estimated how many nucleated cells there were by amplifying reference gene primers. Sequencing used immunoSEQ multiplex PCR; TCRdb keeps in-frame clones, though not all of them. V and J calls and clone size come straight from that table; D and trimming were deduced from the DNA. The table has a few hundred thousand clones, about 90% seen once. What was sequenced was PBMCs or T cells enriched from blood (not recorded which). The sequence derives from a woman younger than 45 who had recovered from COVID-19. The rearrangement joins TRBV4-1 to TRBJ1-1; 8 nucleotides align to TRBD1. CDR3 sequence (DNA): TGCGCCAGCAGCCCCGGACAGGGTCCTATGAACACTGAAGCTTTCTTT. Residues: CASSPGQGPMNTEAFF.